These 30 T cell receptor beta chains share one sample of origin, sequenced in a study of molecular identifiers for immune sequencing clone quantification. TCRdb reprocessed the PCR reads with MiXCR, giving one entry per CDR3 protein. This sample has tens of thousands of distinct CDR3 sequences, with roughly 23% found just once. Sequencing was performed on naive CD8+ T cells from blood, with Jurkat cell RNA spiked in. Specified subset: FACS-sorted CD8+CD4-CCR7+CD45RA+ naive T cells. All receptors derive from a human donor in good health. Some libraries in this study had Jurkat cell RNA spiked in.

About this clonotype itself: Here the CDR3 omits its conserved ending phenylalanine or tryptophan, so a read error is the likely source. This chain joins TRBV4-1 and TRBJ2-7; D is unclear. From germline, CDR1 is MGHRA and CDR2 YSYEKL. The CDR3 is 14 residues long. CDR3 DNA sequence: TGTGCCAGCAGTCTACGGACGGCCACCTACGAGCAGTACCTC. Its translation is CASSLRTATYEQYL.

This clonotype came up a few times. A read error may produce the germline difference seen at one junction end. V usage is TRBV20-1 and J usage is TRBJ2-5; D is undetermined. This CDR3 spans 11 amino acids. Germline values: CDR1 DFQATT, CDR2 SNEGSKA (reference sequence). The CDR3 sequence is CSARSGEAQYF. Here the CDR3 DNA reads TGCAGTGCTAGATCAGGAGAGGCCCAGTACTTC.

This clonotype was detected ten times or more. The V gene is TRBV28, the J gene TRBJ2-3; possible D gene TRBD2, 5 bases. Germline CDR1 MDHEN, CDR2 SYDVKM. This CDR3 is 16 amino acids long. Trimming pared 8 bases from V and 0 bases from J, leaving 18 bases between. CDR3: CASPPARAPSTDTQYF. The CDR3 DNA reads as TGTGCCAGCCCTCCTGCGCGGGCTCCGAGCACAGATACGCAGTATTTT. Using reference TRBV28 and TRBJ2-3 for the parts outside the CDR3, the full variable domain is DVKVTQSSRYLVKRTGEKVFLECVQDMDHENMFWYRQDPGLGLRLIYFSYDVKMKEKGDIPEGYSVSREKKERFSLILESASTNQTSMYLCASPPARAPSTDTQYFGPGTRLTVL.

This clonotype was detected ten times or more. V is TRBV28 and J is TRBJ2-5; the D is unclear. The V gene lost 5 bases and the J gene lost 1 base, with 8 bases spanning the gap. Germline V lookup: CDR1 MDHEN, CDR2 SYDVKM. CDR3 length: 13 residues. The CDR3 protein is CASSPKPQETQYF. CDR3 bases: TGTGCCAGCAGTCCCAAGCCCCAAGAGACCCAGTACTTC.

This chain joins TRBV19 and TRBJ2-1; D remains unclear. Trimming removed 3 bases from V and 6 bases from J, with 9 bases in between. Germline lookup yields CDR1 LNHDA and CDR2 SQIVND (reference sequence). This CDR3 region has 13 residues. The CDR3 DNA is TGTGCCAGTAGTATTCATCTCACCAATGAGCAGTTCTTC. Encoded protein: CASSIHLTNEQFF. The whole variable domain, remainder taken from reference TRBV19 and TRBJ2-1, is DGGITQSPKYLFRKEGQNVTLSCEQNLNHDAMYWYRQDPGQGLRLIYYSQIVNDFQKGDIAEGYSVSREKKESFPLTVTSAQKNPTAFYLCASSIHLTNEQFFGPGTRLTVL.

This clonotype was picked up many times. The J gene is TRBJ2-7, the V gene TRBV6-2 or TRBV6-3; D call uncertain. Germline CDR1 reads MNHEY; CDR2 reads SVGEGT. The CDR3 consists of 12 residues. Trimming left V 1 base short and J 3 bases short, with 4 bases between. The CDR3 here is CASSYWGYEQYF. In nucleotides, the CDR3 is TGTGCCAGCAGTTACTGGGGCTACGAGCAGTACTTC.

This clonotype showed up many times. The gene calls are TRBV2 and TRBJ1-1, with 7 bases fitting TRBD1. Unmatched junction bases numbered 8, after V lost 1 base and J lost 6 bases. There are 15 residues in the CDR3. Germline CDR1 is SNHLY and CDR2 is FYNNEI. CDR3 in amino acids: CASSEGGQFLSEAFF. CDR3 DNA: TGTGCCAGCAGTGAAGGGGGACAGTTCCTTTCTGAAGCTTTCTTT. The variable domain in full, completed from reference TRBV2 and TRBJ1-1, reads EPEVTQTPSHQVTQMGQEVILRCVPISNHLYFYWYRQILGQKVEFLVSFYNNEISEKSEIFDDQFSVERPDGSNFTLKIRSTKLEDSAMYFCASSEGGQFLSEAFFGQGTRLTVV.

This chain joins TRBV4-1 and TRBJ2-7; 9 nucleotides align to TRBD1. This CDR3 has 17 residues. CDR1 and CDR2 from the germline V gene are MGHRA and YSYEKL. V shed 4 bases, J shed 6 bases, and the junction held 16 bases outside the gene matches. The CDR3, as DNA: TGCGCCAGCAGCCCCGGGACAGGGTATCCCTCCGGGGGCGAGCAGTACTTC. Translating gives CASSPGTGYPSGGEQYF.

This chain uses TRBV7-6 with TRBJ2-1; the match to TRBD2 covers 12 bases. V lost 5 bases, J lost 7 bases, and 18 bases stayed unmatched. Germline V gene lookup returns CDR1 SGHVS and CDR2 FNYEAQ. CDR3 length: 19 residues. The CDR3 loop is CASSPVPTSGSGFRNEQFF. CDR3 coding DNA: TGTGCCAGCAGCCCAGTCCCGACTAGCGGGAGCGGGTTTAGGAATGAGCAGTTCTTC.

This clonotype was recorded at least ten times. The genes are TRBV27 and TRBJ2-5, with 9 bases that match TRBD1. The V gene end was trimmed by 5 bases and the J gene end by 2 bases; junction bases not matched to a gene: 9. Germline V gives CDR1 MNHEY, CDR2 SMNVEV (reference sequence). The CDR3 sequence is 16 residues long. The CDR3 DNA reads TGTGCCAGCAGTCCCCCCGGGACAGGGTGGCAAGAGACCCAGTACTTC. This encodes CASSPPGTGWQETQYF.

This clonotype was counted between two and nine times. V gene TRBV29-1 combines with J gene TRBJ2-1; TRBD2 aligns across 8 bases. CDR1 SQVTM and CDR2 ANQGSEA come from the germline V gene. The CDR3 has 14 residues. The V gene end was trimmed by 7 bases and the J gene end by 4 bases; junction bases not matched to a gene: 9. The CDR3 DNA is TGCAGCGCCCAAAGCGGGAGTGGGTACAATGAGCAGTTCTTC. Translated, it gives CSAQSGSGYNEQFF.

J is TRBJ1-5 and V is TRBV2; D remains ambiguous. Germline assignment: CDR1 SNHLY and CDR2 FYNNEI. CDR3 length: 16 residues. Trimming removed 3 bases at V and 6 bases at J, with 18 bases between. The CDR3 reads CASSENQVVLRQPQHF. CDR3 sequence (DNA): TGTGCCAGCAGTGAGAATCAGGTTGTTCTACGTCAGCCCCAGCATTTT. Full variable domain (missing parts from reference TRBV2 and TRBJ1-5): EPEVTQTPSHQVTQMGQEVILRCVPISNHLYFYWYRQILGQKVEFLVSFYNNEISEKSEIFDDQFSVERPDGSNFTLKIRSTKLEDSAMYFCASSENQVVLRQPQHFGDGTRLSIL.

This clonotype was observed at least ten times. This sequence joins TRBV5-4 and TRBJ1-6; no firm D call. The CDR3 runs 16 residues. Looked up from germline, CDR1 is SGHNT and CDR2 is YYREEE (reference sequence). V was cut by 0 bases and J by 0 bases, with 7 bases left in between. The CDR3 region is CASSLARGSYNSPLHF. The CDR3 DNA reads TGTGCCAGCAGCTTGGCCCGAGGCTCCTATAATTCACCCCTCCACTTT. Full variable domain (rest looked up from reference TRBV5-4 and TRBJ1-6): ETGVTQSPTHLIKTRGQQVTLRCSSQSGHNTVSWYQQALGQGPQFIFQYYREEENGRGNFPPRFSGLQFPNYSSELNVNALELDDSALYLCASSLARGSYNSPLHFGNGTRLTVT.

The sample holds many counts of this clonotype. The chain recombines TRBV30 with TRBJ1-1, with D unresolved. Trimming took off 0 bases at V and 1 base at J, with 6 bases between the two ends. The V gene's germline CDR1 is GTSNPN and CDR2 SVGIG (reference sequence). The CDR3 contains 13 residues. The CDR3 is CAWSVHGNTEAFF. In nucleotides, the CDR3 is TGTGCCTGGAGTGTACACGGGAACACTGAAGCTTTCTTT.

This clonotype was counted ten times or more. This CDR3 is CASSGGGIVNEKLFF. CDR3 bases: TGTGCCAGCAGCGGAGGGGGGATTGTCAATGAAAAACTGTTTTTT. The genes are TRBV7-9 and TRBJ1-4; D perhaps matches TRBD1 (6 bases). CDR3 length: 15 amino acids. The germline V and J ends were trimmed by 5 bases and 5 bases, with 15 bases remaining between them. From germline, CDR1 is SEHNR and CDR2 FQNEAQ (reference sequence). The variable domain in full, completed from reference TRBV7-9 and TRBJ1-4, reads DTGVSQNPRHKITKRGQNVTFRCDPISEHNRLYWYRQTLGQGPEFLTYFQNEAQLEKSRLLSDRFSAERPKGSFSTLEIQRTEQGDSAMYLCASSGGGIVNEKLFFGSGTQLSVL.

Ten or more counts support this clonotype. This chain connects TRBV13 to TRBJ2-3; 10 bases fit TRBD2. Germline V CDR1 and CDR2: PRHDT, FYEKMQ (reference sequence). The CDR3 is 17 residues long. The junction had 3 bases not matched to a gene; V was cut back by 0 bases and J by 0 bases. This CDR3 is CASSLGAGGTSTDTQYF. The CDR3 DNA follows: TGTGCCAGCAGCTTAGGAGCGGGGGGGACTAGCACAGATACGCAGTATTTT.

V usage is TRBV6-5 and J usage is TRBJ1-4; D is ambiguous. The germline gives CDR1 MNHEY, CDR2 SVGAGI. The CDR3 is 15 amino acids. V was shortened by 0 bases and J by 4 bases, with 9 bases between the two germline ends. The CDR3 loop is CASSYSPGFNEKLFF. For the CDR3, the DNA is TGTGCCAGCAGTTACTCGCCCGGCTTTAATGAAAAACTGTTTTTT.

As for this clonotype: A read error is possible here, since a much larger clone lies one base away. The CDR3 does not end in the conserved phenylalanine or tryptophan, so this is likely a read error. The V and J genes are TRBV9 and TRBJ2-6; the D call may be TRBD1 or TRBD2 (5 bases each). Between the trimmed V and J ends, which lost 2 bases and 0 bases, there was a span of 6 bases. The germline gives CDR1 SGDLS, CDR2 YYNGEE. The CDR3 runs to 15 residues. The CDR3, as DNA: TGTGCCAGCAGCGTTGGGGGCTCTGGGGCCAACGTCCTGACTCTC. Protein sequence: CASSVGGSGANVLTL.

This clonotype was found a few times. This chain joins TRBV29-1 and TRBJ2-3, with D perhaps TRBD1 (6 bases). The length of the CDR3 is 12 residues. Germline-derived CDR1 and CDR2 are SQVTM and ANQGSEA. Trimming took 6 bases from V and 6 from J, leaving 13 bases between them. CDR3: CSVLLTGDTQYF. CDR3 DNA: TGCAGCGTCCTACTAACAGGGGATACGCAGTATTTT.

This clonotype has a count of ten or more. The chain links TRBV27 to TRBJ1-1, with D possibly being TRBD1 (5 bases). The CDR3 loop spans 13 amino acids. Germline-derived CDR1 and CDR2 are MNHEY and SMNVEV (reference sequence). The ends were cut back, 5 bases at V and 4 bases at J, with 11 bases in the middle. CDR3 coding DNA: TGTGCCAGCAGTGGGTCAGGGATCACTGAAGCTTTCTTT. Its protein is CASSGSGITEAFF.

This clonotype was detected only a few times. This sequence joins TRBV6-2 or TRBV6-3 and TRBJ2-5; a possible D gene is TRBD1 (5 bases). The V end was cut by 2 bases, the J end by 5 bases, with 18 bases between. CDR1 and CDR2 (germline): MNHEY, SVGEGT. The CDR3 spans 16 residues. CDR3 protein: CASSYRRRGRGETQYF. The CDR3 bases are TGTGCCAGCAGTTACCGCAGAAGGGGAAGGGGTGAGACCCAGTACTTC.

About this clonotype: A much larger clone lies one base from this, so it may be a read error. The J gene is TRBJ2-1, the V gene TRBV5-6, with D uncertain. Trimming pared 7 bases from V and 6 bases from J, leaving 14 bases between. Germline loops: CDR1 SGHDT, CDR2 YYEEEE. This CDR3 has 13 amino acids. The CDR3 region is CASGPTDLNEQFF. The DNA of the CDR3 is TGTGCCAGCGGCCCGACGGACCTCAATGAGCAGTTCTTC. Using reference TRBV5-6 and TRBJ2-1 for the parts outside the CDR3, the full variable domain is DAGVTQSPTHLIKTRGQQVTLRCSPKSGHDTVSWYQQALGQGPQFIFQYYEEEERQRGNFPDRFSGHQFPNYSSELNVNALLLGDSALYLCASGPTDLNEQFFGPGTRLTVL.

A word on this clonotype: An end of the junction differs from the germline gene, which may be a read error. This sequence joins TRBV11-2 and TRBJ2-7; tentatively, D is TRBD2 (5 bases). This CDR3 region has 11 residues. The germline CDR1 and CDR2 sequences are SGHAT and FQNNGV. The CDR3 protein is CASSLAYEQCF. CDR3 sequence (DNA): TGTGCCAGCAGCCTAGCCTACGAGCAGTGCTTC.

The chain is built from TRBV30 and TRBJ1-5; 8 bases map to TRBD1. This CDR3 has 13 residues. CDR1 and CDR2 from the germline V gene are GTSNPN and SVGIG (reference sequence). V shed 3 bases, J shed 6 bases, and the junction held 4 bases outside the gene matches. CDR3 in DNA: TGTGCCTGGAGCGACACAGGGGGTCAGCCCCAGCATTTT. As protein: CAWSDTGGQPQHF. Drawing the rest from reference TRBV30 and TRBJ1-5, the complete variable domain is SQTIHQWPATLVQPVGSPLSLECTVEGTSNPNLYWYRQAAGRGLQLLFYSVGIGQISSEVPQNLSASRPQDRQFILSSKKLLLSDSGFYLCAWSDTGGQPQHFGDGTRLSIL.

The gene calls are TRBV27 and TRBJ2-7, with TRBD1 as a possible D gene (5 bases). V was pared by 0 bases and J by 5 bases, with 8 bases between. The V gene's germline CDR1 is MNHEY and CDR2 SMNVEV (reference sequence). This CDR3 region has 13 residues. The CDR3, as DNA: TGTGCCAGCAGTTTATCCAGGGTCCACGAGCAGTACTTC. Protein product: CASSLSRVHEQYF.

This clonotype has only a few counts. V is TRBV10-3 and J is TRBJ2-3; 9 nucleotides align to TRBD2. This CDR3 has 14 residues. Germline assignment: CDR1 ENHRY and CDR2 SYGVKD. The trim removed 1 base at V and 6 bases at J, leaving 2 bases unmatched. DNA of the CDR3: TGTGCCATCAGTGAGTGGCGGGAGGGCGATACGCAGTATTTT. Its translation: CAISEWREGDTQYF.

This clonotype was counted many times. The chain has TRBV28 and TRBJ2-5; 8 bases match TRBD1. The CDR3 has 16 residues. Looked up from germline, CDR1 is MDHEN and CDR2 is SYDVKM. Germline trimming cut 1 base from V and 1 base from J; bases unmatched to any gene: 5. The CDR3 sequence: CASSLFIGTGQETQYF. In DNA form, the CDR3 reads TGTGCCAGCAGTTTATTCATAGGGACAGGCCAAGAGACCCAGTACTTC.

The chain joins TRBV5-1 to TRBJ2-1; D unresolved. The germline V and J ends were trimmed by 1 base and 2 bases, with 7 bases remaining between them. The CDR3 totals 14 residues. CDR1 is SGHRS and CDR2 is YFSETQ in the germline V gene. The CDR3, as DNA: TGCGCCAGCAGCTTGTCCTGGCCCTACAATGAGCAGTTCTTC. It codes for CASSLSWPYNEQFF.

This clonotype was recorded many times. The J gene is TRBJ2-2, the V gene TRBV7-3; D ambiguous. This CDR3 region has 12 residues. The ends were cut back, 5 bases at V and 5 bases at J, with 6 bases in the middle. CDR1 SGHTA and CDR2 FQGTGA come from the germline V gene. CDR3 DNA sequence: TGTGCCAGCAGCCCCGGGACCGGGGAGCTGTTTTTT. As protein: CASSPGTGELFF.

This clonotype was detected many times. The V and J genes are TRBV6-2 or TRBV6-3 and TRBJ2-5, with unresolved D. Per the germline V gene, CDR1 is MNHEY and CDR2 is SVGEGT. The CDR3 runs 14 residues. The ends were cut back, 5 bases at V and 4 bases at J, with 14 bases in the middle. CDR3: CASSTDLGSETQYF. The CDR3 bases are TGTGCCAGCAGTACGGACCTTGGGTCAGAGACCCAGTACTTC.